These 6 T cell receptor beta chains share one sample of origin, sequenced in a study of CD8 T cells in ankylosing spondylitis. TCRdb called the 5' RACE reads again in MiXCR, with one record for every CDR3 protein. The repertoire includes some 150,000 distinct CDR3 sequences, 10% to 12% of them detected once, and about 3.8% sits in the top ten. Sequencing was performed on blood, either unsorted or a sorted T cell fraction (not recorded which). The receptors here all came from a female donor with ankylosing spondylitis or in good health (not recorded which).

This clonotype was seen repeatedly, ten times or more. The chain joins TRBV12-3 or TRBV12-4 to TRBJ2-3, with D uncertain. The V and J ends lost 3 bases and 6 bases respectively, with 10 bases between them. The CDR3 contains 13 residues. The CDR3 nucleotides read TGTGCCAGCAGTTTTGGTGTTCGCGATACGCAGTATTTT. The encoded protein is CASSFGVRDTQYF.

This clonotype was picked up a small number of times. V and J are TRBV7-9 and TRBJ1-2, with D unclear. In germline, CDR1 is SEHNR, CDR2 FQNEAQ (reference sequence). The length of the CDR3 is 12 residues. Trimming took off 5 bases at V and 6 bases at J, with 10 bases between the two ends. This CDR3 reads CASSPDPHGYTF. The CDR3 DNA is TGTGCCAGCAGCCCCGACCCCCATGGCTACACCTTC.

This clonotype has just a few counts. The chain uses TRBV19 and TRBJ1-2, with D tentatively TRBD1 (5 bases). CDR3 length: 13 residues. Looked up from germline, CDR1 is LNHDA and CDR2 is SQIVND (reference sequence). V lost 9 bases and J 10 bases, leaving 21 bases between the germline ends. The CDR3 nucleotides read TGTGCCAGCCACGGGGACGGCCCGCAGGACTACACCTTC. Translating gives CASHGDGPQDYTF.

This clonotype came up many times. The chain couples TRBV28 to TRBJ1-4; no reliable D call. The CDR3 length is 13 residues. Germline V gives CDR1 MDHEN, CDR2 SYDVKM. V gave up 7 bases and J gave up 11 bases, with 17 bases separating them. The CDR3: CASTLPTVGKLFF. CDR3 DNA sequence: TGTGCCAGCACCCTTCCCACCGTGGGGAAACTGTTTTTT.

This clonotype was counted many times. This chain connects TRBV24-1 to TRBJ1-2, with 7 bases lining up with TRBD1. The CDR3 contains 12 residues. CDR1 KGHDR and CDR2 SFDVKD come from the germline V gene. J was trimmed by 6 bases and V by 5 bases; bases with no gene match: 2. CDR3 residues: CATSVQGNGYTF. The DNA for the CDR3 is TGTGCCACCAGTGTACAGGGGAATGGCTACACCTTC.

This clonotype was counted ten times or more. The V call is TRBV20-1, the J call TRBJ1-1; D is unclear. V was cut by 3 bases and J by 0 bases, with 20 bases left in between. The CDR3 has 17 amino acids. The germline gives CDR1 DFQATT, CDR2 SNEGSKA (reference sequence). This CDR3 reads CSASPWAGASMNTEAFF. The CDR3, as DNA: TGCAGTGCTAGTCCGTGGGCGGGAGCCTCGATGAACACTGAAGCTTTCTTT.